Each of the 14 T cell receptor beta chains below was sequenced from the same sample in a study of blood T cell repertoires in COVID-19. The table came from immunoSEQ multiplex PCR; TCRdb's copy has only in-frame clones and leaves some out. The table records some 360,000 clones, approximately 90% of them present only once. The sample consisted of peripheral blood. Receptors originate from a woman in her sixties with COVID-19, enrolled during active disease.

The gene calls are TRBV5-8 and TRBJ1-6; D is uncertain. Looked up from germline, CDR1 is SGHTS and CDR2 is YDEGEE. V lost 4 bases and J lost 3, with 11 bases in between. CDR3 length: 15 residues. The CDR3 region is CASSPRGVYNSPLHF. CDR3 coding DNA: TGTGCCAGCAGCCCCCGCGGAGTCTATAATTCACCCCTCCACTTT.

The V call is TRBV19, the J call TRBJ2-1, with D perhaps TRBD1 (5 bases). Germline V gene lookup returns CDR1 LNHDA and CDR2 SQIVND (reference sequence). The CDR3 spans 13 residues. V shed 7 bases and J shed 9 bases, with 16 bases lying between them. The CDR3 coding sequence is TGTGCCAGTAATTCCCAGGGTAGGTCTGAGCAGTTCTTC. Translated, it gives CASNSQGRSEQFF.

This rearrangement joins TRBV6-4 to TRBJ1-3; D gene unclear. V lost 0 bases and J 0 bases, leaving 9 bases between the germline ends. Germline CDR1 and CDR2: MRHNA and SNTAGT. The CDR3 has 16 amino acids. The CDR3 spells CASSDSRRNSGNTIYF. The DNA for the CDR3 is TGTGCCAGCAGTGACTCGAGGAGGAACTCTGGAAACACCATATATTTT.

The chain employs TRBV19 and TRBJ2-3; a weak D match, TRBD2 (7 bases). This CDR3 has 15 amino acids. Trimming shortened V by 2 bases and J by 2 bases, and 11 bases separated the two germline ends. Per the germline V gene, CDR1 is LNHDA and CDR2 is SQIVND (reference sequence). This CDR3 is CASSIRGAHTDTQYF. CDR3 nucleotide sequence: TGTGCCAGTAGTATACGGGGGGCCCACACAGATACGCAGTATTTT. Complete variable domain (other parts from reference TRBV19 and TRBJ2-3): DGGITQSPKYLFRKEGQNVTLSCEQNLNHDAMYWYRQDPGQGLRLIYYSQIVNDFQKGDIAEGYSVSREKKESFPLTVTSAQKNPTAFYLCASSIRGAHTDTQYFGPGTRLTVL.

This CDR3 is CASSQYFTGELFF. CDR3 nucleotide sequence: TGTGCCAGCAGTCAGTATTTCACCGGGGAGCTGTTTTTT. V is TRBV2 and J is TRBJ2-2; the D is unclear. The CDR3 length is 13 residues. Trimming cost V 5 bases and J 4 bases, with 8 bases left between them. Germline assignment: CDR1 SNHLY and CDR2 FYNNEI.

This clone was found once. J is TRBJ2-2 and V is TRBV15; D call uncertain. V lost 0 bases and J lost 5, with 7 bases in between. The CDR3 covers 14 residues. Germline assignment: CDR1 LNHNV and CDR2 YYDKDF (reference sequence). The CDR3 here is CATSRDPGTGELFF. The CDR3 DNA reads as TGTGCCACCAGCAGAGATCCGGGTACCGGGGAGCTGTTTTTT.

The rearrangement uses TRBV19 and TRBJ1-4, with a weak D call TRBD1 (6 bases). Looked up from germline, CDR1 is LNHDA and CDR2 is SQIVND (reference sequence). Trimming took off 7 bases at V and 8 bases at J, with 17 bases between the two ends. The CDR3 covers 14 residues. CDR3 region: CASTLGTYNEKLFF. The DNA for the CDR3 is TGTGCCAGTACCCTCGGGACATATAACGAAAAACTGTTTTTT. Full variable domain (rest looked up from reference TRBV19 and TRBJ1-4): DGGITQSPKYLFRKEGQNVTLSCEQNLNHDAMYWYRQDPGQGLRLIYYSQIVNDFQKGDIAEGYSVSREKKESFPLTVTSAQKNPTAFYLCASTLGTYNEKLFFGSGTQLSVL.

This clone was detected only a few times. V usage is TRBV30 and J usage is TRBJ1-1; no reliable D call. The CDR3 is 14 amino acids. Germline loops: CDR1 GTSNPN, CDR2 SVGIG (reference sequence). Trimming cost V 2 bases and J 2 bases, with 12 bases left between them. The CDR3: CAWSRNLLNTEAFF. DNA of the CDR3: TGTGCCTGGAGTAGAAATCTACTAAACACTGAAGCTTTCTTT.

This clone has only one observation. The chain combines TRBV23-1 with TRBJ1-3; D remains ambiguous. TRBV23-1 is flagged as an ORF with uncertain function. V lost 0 bases to trimming and J lost 11 bases, with 14 bases between them. This CDR3 comprises 14 residues. Here the CDR3 reads CASSQSPPETAIYF. CDR3 nucleotides: TGCGCCAGCAGTCAATCGCCTCCCGAAACTGCCATATATTTT.

This clone was observed once. The rearrangement links TRBV5-1 to TRBJ2-5; TRBD1 is a possible D gene (7 bases). The germline V gene has CDR1 SGHRS and CDR2 YFSETQ. The CDR3 totals 15 residues. V was trimmed by 4 bases and J by 2 bases, leaving 15 bases between them. In DNA, the CDR3 is TGCGCCAGCAGCCACGGGGGACAGACACAAGAGACCCAGTACTTC. Encoded protein: CASSHGGQTQETQYF.

Of note for this clone: Other nucleotide sequences from this sample produce the same CDR3. The V call is TRBV6-1, the J call TRBJ1-2; 10 nucleotides agree with TRBD1. CDR3 length: 18 residues. Per germline, CDR1 MNHNS and CDR2 SASEGT. Unmatched junction bases numbered 14, after V lost 3 bases and J lost 4 bases. The CDR3 region is CASSEARVWDRGPYGYTF. CDR3 in DNA: TGTGCCAGCAGTGAGGCGCGGGTGTGGGACAGGGGACCCTATGGCTACACCTTC.

The V and J genes are TRBV6-1 and TRBJ1-2; D uncertain. Between the trimmed V and J ends, which lost 1 base and 5 bases, there was a span of 5 bases. The germline V gene encodes CDR1 MNHNS and CDR2 SASEGT. The CDR3 loop spans 12 amino acids. The CDR3, as DNA: TGTGCCAGCAGTGAAGGGAGGTATGGCTACACCTTC. It is translated as CASSEGRYGYTF.

This rearrangement joins TRBV27 to TRBJ1-5; the D gene is possibly TRBD1 (6 bases). The CDR3 runs to 16 residues. The V gene's germline CDR1 is MNHEY and CDR2 SMNVEV (reference sequence). Trimming took 5 bases from V and 0 from J, leaving 14 bases between them. The CDR3 here is CASSPWGQYSNQPQHF. The CDR3 DNA reads as TGTGCCAGCAGTCCCTGGGGACAATATAGCAATCAGCCCCAGCATTTT.

The chain carries TRBV14 and TRBJ2-3; the D is unclear. The V end lost 5 bases, the J end lost 2 bases, and 8 bases lay between the germline ends. Germline CDR1 and CDR2: SGHDN and FVKESK. The CDR3 is made up of 13 amino acids. CDR3 region: CASSADFTDTQYF. The CDR3 region has the DNA TGTGCCAGCAGCGCAGACTTCACAGATACGCAGTATTTT.